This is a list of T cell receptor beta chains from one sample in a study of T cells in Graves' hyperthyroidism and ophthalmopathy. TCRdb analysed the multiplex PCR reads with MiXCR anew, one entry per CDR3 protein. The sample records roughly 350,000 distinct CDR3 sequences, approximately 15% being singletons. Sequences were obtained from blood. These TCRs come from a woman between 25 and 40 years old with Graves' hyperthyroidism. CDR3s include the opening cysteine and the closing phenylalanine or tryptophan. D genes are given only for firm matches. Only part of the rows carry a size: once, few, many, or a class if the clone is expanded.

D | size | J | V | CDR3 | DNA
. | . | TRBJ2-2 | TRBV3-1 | CASSQGVAAPGAGELFF | TGTGCCAGCAGCCAAGGGGTAGCGGCCCCCGGGGCCGGGGAGCTGTTTTTT
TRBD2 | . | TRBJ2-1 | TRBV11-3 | CASSQGLAPYNEQFF | TGTGCCAGCAGCCAAGGACTAGCCCCCTACAATGAGCAGTTCTTC
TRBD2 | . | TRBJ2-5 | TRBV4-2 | CASSRESAGGETQYF | TGTGCCAGCAGCCGAGAAAGTGCGGGAGGAGAGACCCAGTACTTC
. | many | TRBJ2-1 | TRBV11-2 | CASSLMTASSYNEQFF | TGTGCCAGCAGCTTAATGACGGCAAGCTCCTACAATGAGCAGTTCTTC
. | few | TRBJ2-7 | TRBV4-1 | CASSQASGPYEQYF | TGCGCCAGCAGCCAAGCCAGCGGTCCCTACGAGCAGTACTTC
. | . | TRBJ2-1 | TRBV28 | CASSRRTSYNEQFF | TGTGCCAGCAGCCGGCGAACTAGCTACAATGAGCAGTTCTTC
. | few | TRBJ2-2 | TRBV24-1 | CATSDLDLTGELFF | TGTGCCACCAGTGATTTGGACCTGACCGGGGAGCTGTTTTTT
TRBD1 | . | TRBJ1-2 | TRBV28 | CASRTGTNYGYTF | TGTGCCAGCAGGACAGGGACTAACTATGGCTACACCTTC
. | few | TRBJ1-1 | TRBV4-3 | CASSQDEGLNTEAFF | TGCGCCAGCAGCCAAGATGAGGGGCTTAACACTGAAGCTTTCTTT
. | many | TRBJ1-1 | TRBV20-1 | CSANVPTSNTEAFF | TGCAGTGCTAACGTTCCAACGTCGAACACTGAAGCTTTCTTT
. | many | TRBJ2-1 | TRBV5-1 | CASSLTGRNNEQFF | TGCGCCAGCAGCTTGACAGGGAGGAACAATGAGCAGTTCTTC
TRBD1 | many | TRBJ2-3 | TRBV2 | CASGQGRWADTQYF | TGTGCCAGCGGACAGGGCAGATGGGCAGATACGCAGTATTTT
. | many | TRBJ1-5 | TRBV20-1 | CSATQTGMINQPQHF | TGCAGTGCAACACAGACAGGAATGATTAATCAGCCCCAGCATTTT
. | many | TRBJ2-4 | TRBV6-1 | CASGGTPRNIQYF | TGTGCCAGCGGGGGAACACCGCGAAACATTCAGTACTTC
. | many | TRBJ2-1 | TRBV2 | CASSEGPGTPREQFF | TGTGCCAGCAGTGAAGGCCCCGGGACCCCGCGGGAGCAGTTCTTC
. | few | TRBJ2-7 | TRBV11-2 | CATTTGGLEQYF | TGTGCCACCACCACTGGGGGACTCGAGCAGTACTTC
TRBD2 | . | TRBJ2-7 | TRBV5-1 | CASSPGLAGGPGNEQYF | TGCGCCAGCAGTCCCGGACTAGCGGGAGGGCCAGGGAACGAGCAGTACTTC
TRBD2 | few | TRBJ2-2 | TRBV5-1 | CAGGLEPTGELFF | TGCGCCGGGGGACTAGAACCCACCGGGGAGCTGTTTTTT
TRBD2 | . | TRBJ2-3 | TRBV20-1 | CSADLAGMGSNTDTQYF | TGCAGTGCTGACCTAGCGGGCATGGGGAGTAACACAGATACGCAGTATTTT
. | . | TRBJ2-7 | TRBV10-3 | CATSQGFTPYEQYF | TGTGCCACCTCACAGGGTTTTACGCCCTACGAGCAGTACTTC
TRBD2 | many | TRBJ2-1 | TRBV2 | CASNLAGANNEQFF | TGTGCCAGCAACCTAGCGGGAGCGAACAATGAGCAGTTCTTC
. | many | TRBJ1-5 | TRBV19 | CASSNSGDRGNQPQHF | TGTGCCAGTAGTAACTCAGGGGATCGAGGCAATCAGCCCCAGCATTTT
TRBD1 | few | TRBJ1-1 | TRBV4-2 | CASSQDLIDRGYTEAFF | TGTGCCAGCAGCCAAGATTTGATAGACAGGGGGTACACTGAAGCTTTCTTT
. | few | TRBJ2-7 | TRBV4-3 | CASSQDRGRSYEQYF | TGCGCCAGCAGCCAAGATCGGGGCAGATCCTACGAGCAGTACTTC
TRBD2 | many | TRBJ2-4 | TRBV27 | CASSLSGLDGIQYF | TGTGCCAGCAGTTTATCCGGACTAGATGGCATTCAGTACTTC
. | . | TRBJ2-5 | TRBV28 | CASSYGQKQETQYF | TGTGCCAGCAGTTATGGACAGAAGCAAGAGACCCAGTACTTC
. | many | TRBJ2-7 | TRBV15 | CATSRPSRAGGEQYF | TGTGCCACCAGCAGACCCTCGCGGGCAGGCGGCGAGCAGTACTTC
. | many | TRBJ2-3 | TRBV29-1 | CSVDATRRATDTQYF | TGCAGCGTTGACGCGACTAGACGGGCCACAGATACGCAGTATTTT
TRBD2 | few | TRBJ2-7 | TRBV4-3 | CASSQEVPLAGVREQYF | TGCGCCAGCAGTCAAGAGGTCCCACTAGCGGGAGTACGGGAGCAGTACTTC
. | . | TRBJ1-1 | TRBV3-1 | CASSPLGTEAFF | TGTGCCAGCAGCCCCCTGGGGACTGAAGCTTTCTTT
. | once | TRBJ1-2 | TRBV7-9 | CASSLAPTYGYTF | TGTGCCAGCAGCTTAGCGCCCACCTATGGCTACACCTTC
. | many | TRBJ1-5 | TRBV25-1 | CASSEHPGQPQHF | TGTGCCAGCAGTGAACATCCAGGACAGCCCCAGCATTTT
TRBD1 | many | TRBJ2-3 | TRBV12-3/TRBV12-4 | CASTSPGQGVGDTQYF | TGTGCCAGCACCTCTCCGGGACAGGGGGTGGGAGATACGCAGTATTTT
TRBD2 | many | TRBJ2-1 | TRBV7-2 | CASSLVAGGSYNEQFF | TGTGCCAGCAGCTTAGTGGCGGGAGGGTCCTACAATGAGCAGTTCTTC
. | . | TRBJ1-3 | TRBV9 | CASSARAASGNTIYF | TGTGCCAGCAGCGCCCGGGCAGCCTCTGGAAACACCATATATTTT
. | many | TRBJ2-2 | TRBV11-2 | CASSLDWSSNTGELFF | TGTGCCAGCAGCTTGGACTGGAGTTCGAACACCGGGGAGCTGTTTTTT
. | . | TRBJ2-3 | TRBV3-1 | CASSQDGLSTDTQYF | TGTGCCAGCAGCCAAGACGGACTATCCACAGATACGCAGTATTTT
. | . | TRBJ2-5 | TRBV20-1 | CSPGTQETQYF | TGCAGTCCCGGGACACAAGAGACCCAGTACTTC
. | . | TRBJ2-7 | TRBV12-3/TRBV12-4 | CASTPGTDEQYF | TGTGCCAGCACTCCCGGGACTGACGAGCAGTACTTC
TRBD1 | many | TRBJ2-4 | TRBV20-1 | CSAGQVGGIQYF | TGCAGTGCCGGACAGGTCGGTGGCATTCAGTACTTC
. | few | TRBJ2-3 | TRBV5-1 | CASSPGGQSPTDTQYF | TGCGCCAGCAGCCCCGGGGGGCAATCCCCAACAGATACGCAGTATTTT
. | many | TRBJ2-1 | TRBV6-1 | CASLGVSSYNEQFF | TGTGCCAGCCTCGGGGTGAGCTCCTACAATGAGCAGTTCTTC
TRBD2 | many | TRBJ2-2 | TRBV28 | CASSLPAAGGPDGELFF | TGTGCCAGCAGTTTACCCGCAGCGGGAGGGCCCGACGGGGAGCTGTTTTTT
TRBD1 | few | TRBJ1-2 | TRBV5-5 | CASSAAAQGAWYGYTF | TGTGCCAGCAGCGCTGCGGCGCAGGGGGCATGGTATGGCTACACCTTC
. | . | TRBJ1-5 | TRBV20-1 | CSASASGDPLNQPQHF | TGCAGTGCTAGTGCCTCGGGGGACCCGCTGAATCAGCCCCAGCATTTT
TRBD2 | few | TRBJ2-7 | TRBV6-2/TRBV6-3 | CASEREKSSYEQYF | TGTGCCAGCGAGCGGGAGAAATCCTCCTACGAGCAGTACTTC
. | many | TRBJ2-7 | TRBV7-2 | CASSPGLPYPSYEQYF | TGTGCCAGCAGCCCCGGCTTACCGTACCCGAGCTACGAGCAGTACTTC
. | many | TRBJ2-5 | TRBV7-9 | CASSPGRPQYF | TGTGCCAGCAGCCCCGGACGACCTCAGTACTTC
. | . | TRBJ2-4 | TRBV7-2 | CASSFRRQDIQYF | TGTGCCAGCAGCTTTAGGAGGCAGGACATTCAGTACTTC
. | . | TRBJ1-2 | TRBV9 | CASSVDGEGSYGYTF | TGTGCCAGCAGCGTAGATGGGGAGGGATCCTATGGCTACACCTTC
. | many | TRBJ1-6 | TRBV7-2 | CASSLGLNSPLHF | TGTGCCAGCAGCTTAGGCCTCAATTCACCCCTCCACTTT
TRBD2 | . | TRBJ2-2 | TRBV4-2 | CASSQDTPSGSTGELFF | TGTGCCAGCAGCCAAGATACCCCTAGCGGGAGTACCGGGGAGCTGTTTTTT
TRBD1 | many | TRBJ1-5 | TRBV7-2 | CATGDRGSNQPQHF | TGTGCCACCGGTGACAGGGGTAGCAATCAGCCCCAGCATTTT
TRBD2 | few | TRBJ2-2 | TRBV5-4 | CASSPVGGPGGELFF | TGTGCCAGCAGCCCCGTGGGAGGGCCAGGCGGGGAGCTGTTTTTT
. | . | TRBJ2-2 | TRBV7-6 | CASSPRGGAGELFF | TGTGCCAGCAGCCCTCGTGGAGGAGCCGGGGAGCTGTTTTTT